Below, 10 T cell receptor beta chains from the same sample are listed, as sequenced in a study of tumor and adjacent non-tumor tissue in lung cancer. A modified ARM-PCR protocol with three rounds of nested PCR amplified TCRbeta. TCRdb passed the multiplex PCR reads through MiXCR, listing each CDR3 protein once. The sample lists over 80,000 distinct CDR3 sequences, more than 80% seen once, with less than 40% in the top ten. No cell sorting was done before RNA was extracted from the tissue. This non-tumor lung sample came from over 3 cm beyond the tumor edge. Sequenced sample: distant non-tumor lung tissue. The receptors originated from a man between 60 and 75 years old with small cell lung cancer.

The J gene is TRBJ1-2, the V gene TRBV7-9; possibly TRBD1 for D (6 bases). Germline values: CDR1 SEHNR, CDR2 FQNEAQ (reference sequence). The CDR3 has 14 residues. V lost 8 bases and J 3 bases, leaving 16 bases between the germline ends. The CDR3 here is CASALSRGDYGYTF. In nucleotides, the CDR3 is TGTGCCAGCGCCTTATCCAGGGGTGACTATGGCTACACCTTC.

As concerns this clonotype: A read error is possible here, since a much larger clone lies one base away. CDR3: CSALHGAKNIQNF. The CDR3 coding sequence is TGCAGTGCCCTGCATGGAGCCAAAAACATTCAGAACTTC. This chain links TRBV20-1 with TRBJ2-4; D gene unclear. Germline V gene sequence: CDR1 DFQATT, CDR2 SNEGSKA (reference sequence). There are 13 residues in the CDR3.

Concerning this clonotype: The junction departs from the called germline gene at one end, perhaps through a read error. This sequence joins TRBV12-3 or TRBV12-4 and TRBJ1-2; weak D call: TRBD1 (6 bases). The CDR3 sequence is 15 residues long. CDR3 loop: CSSSFTAWGQSDYTF. The CDR3 DNA follows: TGTTCCAGCAGTTTCACGGCGTGGGGACAATCGGACTACACCTTC.

This clonotype was detected ten times or more. The chain has TRBV30 and TRBJ2-2, with D uncertain. V lost 3 bases to trimming and J lost 3 bases, with 8 bases between them. The CDR3 has 13 residues. Germline V gene data show CDR1 as GTSNPN and CDR2 as SVGIG (reference sequence). The DNA of the CDR3 is TGTGCCTGGAGCGCCCAGTACACCGGGGAGCTGTTTTTT. Protein sequence: CAWSAQYTGELFF.

The chain uses TRBV29-1 and TRBJ2-3; D is undetermined. This CDR3 is 13 amino acids long. CDR1 is SQVTM, CDR2 ANQGSEA, per germline. V was shortened by 3 bases and J by 14 bases, with 21 bases between the two germline ends. CDR3 in amino acids: CSVESAGTDMRYF. In DNA, the CDR3 is TGCAGCGTTGAGTCAGCTGGCACAGATATGCGGTATTTT.

For this clonotype: The conserved phenylalanine or tryptophan is not found at the CDR3 terminus, so this likely reflects a read error. V and J are TRBV29-1 and TRBJ1-2; D ambiguous. Germline assignment: CDR1 SQVTM and CDR2 ANQGSEA. The CDR3 extends over 12 amino acids. CDR3 in DNA: TGCAACGTTGATTCGGCGGTTCATAGCTACACCATC. This codes for CNVDSAVHSYTI.

As regards this clonotype: Germline and junction disagree at one end, which may indicate a read error. This chain uses TRBV12-3 or TRBV12-4 with TRBJ2-7; D uncertain. The CDR3 is 14 residues long. The CDR3 DNA follows: TGTGCCAGCAGTTTTAAGCGCTCGAACTACGAGCAGTATTTC. Its translation: CASSFKRSNYEQYF.

This clonotype was seen many times. The gene calls are TRBV5-1 and TRBJ2-2; 9 nucleotides match TRBD2. V was clipped by 0 bases and J by 7 bases; unmatched bases: 1. Germline V gene lookup returns CDR1 SGHRS and CDR2 YFSETQ. There are 14 residues in the CDR3. CDR3 coding DNA: TGCGCCAGCAGCTTGGTAGCGGGAGTCGGGGAGCTGTTTTTT. Protein: CASSLVAGVGELFF.

Worth noting for this clonotype: Because it lacks the conserved phenylalanine or tryptophan at the end, this CDR3 is likely a read error. The chain employs TRBV10-2 and TRBJ2-1; tentatively, D is TRBD1 (5 bases). CDR1 and CDR2 from the germline V gene are WSHSY and SAAADI. The CDR3 is 13 residues long. Trimming pared 9 bases from V and 9 bases from J, leaving 18 bases between. CDR3 residues: CASCETDQGEQFS. The DNA for the CDR3 is TGCGCCAGTTGCGAGACTGACCAGGGTGAGCAGTTCTCC.

Worth noting for this clonotype: A single base separates this from a much larger clone, so it may be a read error. The rearrangement uses TRBV5-1 and TRBJ2-5, with 7 nucleotides matching TRBD2. Germline-derived CDR1 and CDR2 are SGHRS and YFSETQ. This CDR3 spans 13 amino acids. The CDR3 nucleotides are TGCGCCAGCAGCCCACTAGCGTCGGAGATCCAGTACTTC. This translates into CASSPLASEIQYF.